This record covers a single T cell receptor (beta chain). It has no known antigen specificity. Base qualities are missing; no much larger clone stands one base away. Based on the germline V gene, the CDR1 and CDR2 sequences are SGHTA and FQGNSA. The junction carries 16 bases between V and J, which are trimmed by 5 bases and 0 bases respectively. The CDR3 starts with the cysteine, ends with the phenylalanine, and has 16 residues. The only DNA kept is the CDR3, 48 bases in frame from the first base. This specimen belongs to a study of PD-L1 blockade in urothelial cancer (dated by TCRdb to about 2017). In terms of the full investigation: Every patient began therapy in 2014 and was given atezolizumab 1,200 mg intravenously every 3 weeks. TCR sequencing covered pretreatment tumor samples and matched, serially collected peripheral blood taken before and after atezolizumab treatment. Blood samples gave median yields of around 150,000 T cells and over 80,000 unique TCRs, along with a median clonality of around 0.075. Durable clinical benefit was achieved by nine patients but not by the remaining 20. In the same patients, whole exome sequencing and RNA sequencing of pretreatment tumors were performed in addition to TCR sequencing. Durable clinical benefit was defined as progression-free survival longer than 6 months, and TCR features were also tested against progression-free and overall survival. Pretreatment blood TCR-seq was available for about 30 patients, at least one posttreatment blood collection was obtained for about 25 patients, and tumor TCR-seq was available for about 25 patients. Patients had an ECOG performance status of 0 or 1 and had received between 0 and 3 prior chemotherapy regimens. The study, an exploratory multi-omic analysis, examined somatic, immune and clinical correlates of response to PD-L1 blockade with atezolizumab in urothelial cancer. Blood samples were analyzed at two time points: 3 weeks after treatment start (second dose) and 6 weeks after treatment start. About nine tenths of the roughly 29 patients were identified as males with urothelial cancer of bladder origin, and a prior smoking history was reported by 18 of 29 patients. What the authors observed across the whole study: Small sample size (n ≈ 30) and many exploratory analyses mean the results are intended to be hypothesis-generating. Greater expansion of tumor-associated TCR clones in peripheral blood 3 weeks after the start of treatment was observed in patients with durable benefit (n of about 20, p = 0.022). Improved progression-free and overall survival was associated with having pretreatment peripheral blood TCR clonality below the median.

Synthetic TCR analog templates were spiked into each PCR so that absolute template abundance could be estimated from read counts. The immunoSEQ assay used bias-controlled V and J gene primers to amplify TCRbeta CDR3 regions from genomic DNA. Sequencing of rearranged TCRbeta segments was done at approximately 20X coverage. On the authors' methods: Clustering was used to correct sequencing errors, and CDR3s were annotated against IMGT so that V, D and J genes could be assigned. Downstream analyses used only productive TCRbeta rearrangements, leaving out any out-of-frame or stop-codon sequences. Clonality was calculated as one minus the Shannon entropy normalized by the log of the number of unique productive sequences. Clones differing between time points or between blood and tumor were identified using Fisher's exact test with Benjamini-Hochberg correction, with an adjusted p below 0.01 applied as the threshold. Drawn from immuneACCESS, this table holds only the in-frame rearrangements with V and J called that TCRdb kept. Clones are partly lost; checked studies trace under half to an unresolved V gene and leave the rest unexplained. For V, J and clone size, that table is used; D and trimming come from the DNA. The sample data list about 110,000 clones, and approximately 90% of these were observed just once. The ten biggest clones cover about 4% of the sample.

The time point tag for this specimen amounts to: peripheral blood 6 weeks after treatment start. The cohort included some 30 patients with locally advanced or metastatic urothelial carcinoma who were treated at Memorial Sloan Kettering on a trial protocol. Peripheral blood mononuclear cells were collected pretreatment and during treatment, with between 1 and 8 total time points per patient. The Qiagen DNeasy Blood extraction kit was used to purify genomic DNA from total PBMCs and tumor samples. Collected pretreatment and during treatment, PBMCs were isolated and stored as previously described. The V gene is TRBV7-2 and the J gene is TRBJ1-1; the D gene assignment is ambiguous. This TCR was recovered from a man in his 60s with urothelial cancer. The input for sequencing was PBMCs, taken around atezolizumab (anti-PD-L1) treatment. The nucleotide sequence is given as TGTGCCAGCAGCCCTCGCGGAGACTCCATGAACACTGAAGCTTTCTTT. It specifies CASSPRGDSMNTEAFF.